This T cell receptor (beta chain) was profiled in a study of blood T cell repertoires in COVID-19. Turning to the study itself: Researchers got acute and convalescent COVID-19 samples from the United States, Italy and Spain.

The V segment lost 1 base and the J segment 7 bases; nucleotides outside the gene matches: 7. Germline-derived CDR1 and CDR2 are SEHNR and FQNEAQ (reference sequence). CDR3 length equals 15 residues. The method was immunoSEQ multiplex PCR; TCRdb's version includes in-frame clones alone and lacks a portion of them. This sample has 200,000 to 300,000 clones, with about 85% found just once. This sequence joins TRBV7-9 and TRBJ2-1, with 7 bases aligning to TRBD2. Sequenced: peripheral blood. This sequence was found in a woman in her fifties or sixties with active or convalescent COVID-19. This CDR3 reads CASSLGLVGGNEQFF. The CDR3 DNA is TGTGCCAGCAGCTTAGGTCTAGTCGGGGGGAATGAGCAGTTCTTC. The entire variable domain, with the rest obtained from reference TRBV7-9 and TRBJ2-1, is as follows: DTGVSQNPRHKITKRGQNVTFRCDPISEHNRLYWYRQTLGQGPEFLTYFQNEAQLEKSRLLSDRFSAERPKGSFSTLEIQRTEQGDSAMYLCASSLGLVGGNEQFFGPGTRLTVL.